This T cell receptor (beta chain) derives from a study of blood T cells in healthy people across ages. Whole-study findings and limits: Strongly correlated with naive T cell percentage was TCR beta diversity. Comparison with aged donors showed that long-lived donors had more naive CD4+ cells and higher diversity.

Germline V gene data show CDR1 as SGHTA and CDR2 as FQGNSA. Trimming removed 8 bases from V and 0 bases from J; junction bases left unmatched: 7. The CDR3 length is 16 residues. Then a second PCR, running roughly 7 to 12 cycles, was carried out with a sample-barcoded 5' primer and a J-beta primer mix. Every cDNA was tagged by a template-switch adaptor with 12 random nucleotides. TCRdb analysed the 5' RACE reads with MiXCR anew, one entry per CDR3 protein. Among about 1.4 million distinct CDR3 sequences listed, around 55% were seen once. About this clonotype itself: The antigen is unknown.

J is TRBJ1-5 and V is TRBV7-2, with TRBD1 matching over 10 bases. The receptor comes from a man younger than 30 in good health. The sequenced sample was blood. CDR3 region: CASGTGAIYSNQPQHF. CDR3 nucleotides: TGTGCCAGCGGGACAGGGGCCATTTATAGCAATCAGCCCCAGCATTTT.